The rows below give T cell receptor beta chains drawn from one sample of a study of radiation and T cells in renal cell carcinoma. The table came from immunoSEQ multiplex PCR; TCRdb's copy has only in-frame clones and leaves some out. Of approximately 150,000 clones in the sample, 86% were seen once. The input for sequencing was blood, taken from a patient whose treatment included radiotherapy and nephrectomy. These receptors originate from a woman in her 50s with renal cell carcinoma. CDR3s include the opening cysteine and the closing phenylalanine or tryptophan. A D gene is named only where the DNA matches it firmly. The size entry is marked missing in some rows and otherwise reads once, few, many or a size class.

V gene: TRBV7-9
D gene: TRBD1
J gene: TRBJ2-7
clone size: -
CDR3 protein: CASSSGGGPYEQYF
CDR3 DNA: TGTGCCAGCAGCTCAGGGGGCGGACCGTACGAGCAGTACTTC

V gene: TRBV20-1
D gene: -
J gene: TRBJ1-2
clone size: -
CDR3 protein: CSARGADGYTF
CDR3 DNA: TGCAGTGCTAGAGGGGCCGATGGCTACACCTTC

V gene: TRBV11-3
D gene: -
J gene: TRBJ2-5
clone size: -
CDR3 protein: CASSLGLPFTGALQETQYF
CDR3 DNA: TGTGCCAGCAGCTTAGGTCTCCCGTTTACGGGGGCGCTTCAAGAGACCCAGTACTTC

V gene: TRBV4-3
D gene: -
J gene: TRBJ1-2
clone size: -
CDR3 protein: CASSQDMDFYGSYGYTF
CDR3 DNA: TGCGCCAGCAGCCAAGATATGGACTTCTATGGATCGTATGGCTACACCTTC

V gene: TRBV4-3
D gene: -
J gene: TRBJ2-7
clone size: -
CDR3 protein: CASSQEKVWGEGYEQYF
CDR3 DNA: TGCGCCAGCAGCCAAGAGAAGGTCTGGGGAGAGGGGTACGAGCAGTACTTC

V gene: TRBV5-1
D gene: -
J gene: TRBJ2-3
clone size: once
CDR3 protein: CASSLTRLADTQYF
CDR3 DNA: TGCGCCAGCAGCTTGACCCGCTTGGCAGATACGCAGTATTTT

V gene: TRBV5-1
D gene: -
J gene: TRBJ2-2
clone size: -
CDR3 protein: CASSLDGLTYTGELFF
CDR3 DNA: TGCGCCAGCAGCTTGGACGGACTAACGTACACCGGGGAGCTGTTTTTT

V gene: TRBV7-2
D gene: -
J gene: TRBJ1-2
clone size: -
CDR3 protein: CASSPSSIANYGYTF
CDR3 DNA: TGTGCCAGCTCGCCGAGCAGTATAGCTAACTATGGCTACACCTTC

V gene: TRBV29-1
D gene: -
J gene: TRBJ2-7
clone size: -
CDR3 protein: CSVVGQYEQYF
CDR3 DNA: TGCAGCGTTGTAGGGCAGTACGAGCAGTACTTC

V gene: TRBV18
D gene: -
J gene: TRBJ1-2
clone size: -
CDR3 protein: CASSPSRDYGYTF
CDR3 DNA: TGTGCCAGCTCACCGAGCAGAGACTATGGCTACACCTTC

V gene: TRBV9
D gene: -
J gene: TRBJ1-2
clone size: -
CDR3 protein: CASSAGAFLYGYTF
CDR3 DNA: TGTGCCAGCAGCGCGGGAGCGTTCCTCTATGGCTACACCTTC

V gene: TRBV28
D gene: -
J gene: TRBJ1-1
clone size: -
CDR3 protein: CASKDQGWTEAFF
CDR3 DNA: TGTGCCAGCAAGGACCAGGGATGGACTGAAGCTTTCTTT

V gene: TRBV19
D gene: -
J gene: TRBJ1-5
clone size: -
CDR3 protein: CASSIKGGNQPQHF
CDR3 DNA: TGTGCCAGTAGTATTAAGGGAGGGAATCAGCCCCAGCATTTT

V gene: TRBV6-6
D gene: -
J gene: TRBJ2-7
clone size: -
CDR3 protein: CASRSTDSTYEQYF
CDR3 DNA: TGTGCCAGCAGATCAACCGACAGCACCTACGAGCAGTACTTC

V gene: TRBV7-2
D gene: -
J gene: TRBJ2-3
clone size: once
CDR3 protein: CASSLGLDTSTDTQYF
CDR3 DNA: TGTGCCAGCAGCTTAGGGCTCGATACTAGCACAGATACGCAGTATTTT

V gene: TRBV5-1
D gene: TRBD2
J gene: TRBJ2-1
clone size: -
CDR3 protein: CASSRMVLAGGPGNEQFF
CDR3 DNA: TGCGCCAGCAGCCGCATGGTACTAGCGGGAGGGCCGGGGAATGAGCAGTTCTTC

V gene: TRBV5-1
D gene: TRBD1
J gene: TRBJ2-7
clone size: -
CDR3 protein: CASTMTGGSYEQYF
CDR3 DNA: TGCGCCAGCACCATGACAGGGGGGTCCTACGAGCAGTACTTC

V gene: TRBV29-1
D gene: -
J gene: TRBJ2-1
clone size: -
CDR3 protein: CSVALPSYNEQFF
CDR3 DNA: TGCAGCGTTGCACTTCCCTCCTACAATGAGCAGTTCTTC

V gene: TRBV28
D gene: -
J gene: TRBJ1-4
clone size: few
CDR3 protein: CASSLGPGLEEKLFF
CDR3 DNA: TGTGCCAGCAGTTTAGGGCCAGGGTTGGAGGAAAAACTGTTTTTT

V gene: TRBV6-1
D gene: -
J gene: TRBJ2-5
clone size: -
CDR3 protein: CASSGFGETQYF
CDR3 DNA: TGTGCCAGCAGTGGTTTTGGGGAGACCCAGTACTTC

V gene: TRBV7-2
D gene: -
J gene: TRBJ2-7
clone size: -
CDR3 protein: CASSSRTGSYEQYF
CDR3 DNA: TGTGCCAGCAGCTCCAGGACGGGTTCCTACGAGCAGTACTTC

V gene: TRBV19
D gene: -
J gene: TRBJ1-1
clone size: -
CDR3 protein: CASSIGLDLNTEAFF
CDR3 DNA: TGTGCCAGTAGTATAGGTTTGGACCTGAACACTGAAGCTTTCTTT

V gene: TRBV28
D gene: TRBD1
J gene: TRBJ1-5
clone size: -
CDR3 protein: CASRGQAYSNQPQHF
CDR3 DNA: TGTGCCAGCCGAGGACAGGCTTATAGCAATCAGCCCCAGCATTTT

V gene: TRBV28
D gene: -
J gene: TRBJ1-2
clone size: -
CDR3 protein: CASSLLSGLGYTF
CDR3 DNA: TGTGCCAGCAGTTTATTAAGCGGGCTAGGCTACACCTTC

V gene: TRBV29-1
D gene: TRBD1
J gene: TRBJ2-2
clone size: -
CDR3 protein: CSAGTGYTGELFF
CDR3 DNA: TGCAGCGCTGGGACAGGGTACACCGGGGAGCTGTTTTTT

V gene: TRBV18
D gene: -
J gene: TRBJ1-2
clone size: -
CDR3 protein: CASSPPEALFGYTF
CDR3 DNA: TGTGCCAGCTCACCACCGGAGGCCCTGTTTGGCTACACCTTC

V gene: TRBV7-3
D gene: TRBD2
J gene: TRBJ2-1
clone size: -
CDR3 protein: CASSRGERDRLYNEQFF
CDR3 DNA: TGTGCCAGCAGCCGCGGCGAGCGGGACCGGCTCTACAATGAGCAGTTCTTC

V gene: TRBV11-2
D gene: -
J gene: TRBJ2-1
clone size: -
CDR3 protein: CASSLADASGGEQFF
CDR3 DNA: TGTGCCAGCAGCTTAGCTGACGCCTCCGGTGGTGAGCAGTTCTTC

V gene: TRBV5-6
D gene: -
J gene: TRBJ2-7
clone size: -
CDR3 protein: CASSLVGLLSGEQYF
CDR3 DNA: TGTGCCAGCAGCTTGGTAGGTCTTCTTTCGGGGGAGCAGTACTTC

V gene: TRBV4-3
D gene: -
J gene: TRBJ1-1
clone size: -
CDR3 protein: CASSQEFAEATEAFF
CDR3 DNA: TGCGCCAGCAGCCAAGAGTTTGCGGAGGCCACTGAAGCTTTCTTT

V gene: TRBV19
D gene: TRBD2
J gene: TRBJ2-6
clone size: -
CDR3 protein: CASSRRGAPGANVLTF
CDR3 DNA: TGTGCCAGTAGTAGGCGGGGGGCGCCTGGGGCCAACGTCCTGACTTTC

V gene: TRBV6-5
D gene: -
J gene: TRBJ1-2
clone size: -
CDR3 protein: CASSNYRGDYGYTF
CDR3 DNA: TGTGCCAGCAGCAACTATCGGGGGGACTATGGCTACACCTTC

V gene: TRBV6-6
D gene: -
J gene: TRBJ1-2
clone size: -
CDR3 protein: CASSYSRRAGYTF
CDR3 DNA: TGTGCCAGCAGTTACTCCCGGCGCGCTGGCTACACCTTC

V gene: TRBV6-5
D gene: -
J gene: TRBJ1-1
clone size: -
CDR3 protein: CASSYARNTEAFF
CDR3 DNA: TGTGCCAGCAGTTACGCCAGGAACACTGAAGCTTTCTTT

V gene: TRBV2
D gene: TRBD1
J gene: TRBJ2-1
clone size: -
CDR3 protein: CASRTTGDPGDEQFF
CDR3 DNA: TGTGCCAGCAGGACTACAGGGGATCCTGGGGATGAGCAGTTCTTC

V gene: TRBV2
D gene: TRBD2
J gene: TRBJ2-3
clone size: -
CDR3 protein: CASRASGTTDTQYF
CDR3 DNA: TGTGCCAGCAGAGCTAGCGGGACCACAGATACGCAGTATTTT

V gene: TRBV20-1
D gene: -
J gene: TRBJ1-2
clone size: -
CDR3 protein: CSASSGGGYTF
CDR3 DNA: TGCAGTGCTAGTTCAGGAGGAGGCTACACCTTC

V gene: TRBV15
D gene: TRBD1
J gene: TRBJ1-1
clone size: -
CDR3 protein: CATRGQGDEAFF
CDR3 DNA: TGTGCCACCAGGGGGCAGGGGGATGAAGCTTTCTTT

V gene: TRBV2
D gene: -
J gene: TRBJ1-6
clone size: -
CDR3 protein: CASSEQGLSSYNSPLHF
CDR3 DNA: TGTGCCAGCAGTGAACAGGGTTTGAGCTCCTATAATTCACCCCTCCACTTT

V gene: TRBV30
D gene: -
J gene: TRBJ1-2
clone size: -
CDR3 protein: CAWSMNRADGYTF
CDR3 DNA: TGTGCCTGGAGTATGAACAGGGCGGATGGCTACACCTTC

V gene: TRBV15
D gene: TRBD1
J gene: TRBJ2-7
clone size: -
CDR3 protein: CATGLDRGEYEQYF
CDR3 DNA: TGTGCCACCGGCCTGGACAGGGGGGAATACGAGCAGTACTTC

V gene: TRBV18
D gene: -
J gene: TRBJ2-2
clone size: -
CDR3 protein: CASSPRPGDHTGELFF
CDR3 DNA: TGTGCCAGCTCACCACGCCCGGGAGACCACACCGGGGAGCTGTTTTTT

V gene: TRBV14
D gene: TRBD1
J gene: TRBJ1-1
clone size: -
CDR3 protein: CASSRGQGKAFF
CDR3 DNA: TGTGCCAGCAGCCGAGGACAGGGTAAAGCTTTCTTT

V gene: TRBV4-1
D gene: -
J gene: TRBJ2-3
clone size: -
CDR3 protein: CASSQDLTDTQYF
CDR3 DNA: TGCGCCAGCAGCCAAGATTTGACAGATACGCAGTATTTT

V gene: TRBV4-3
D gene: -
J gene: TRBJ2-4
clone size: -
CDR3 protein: CASSQDRSSAKNIQYF
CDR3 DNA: TGCGCCAGCAGCCAAGATAGGAGCTCTGCCAAAAACATTCAGTACTTC

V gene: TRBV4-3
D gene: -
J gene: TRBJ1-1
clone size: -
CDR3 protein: CASSLWRPGQRNTEAFF
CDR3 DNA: TGCGCCAGCAGCCTATGGAGGCCGGGCCAGAGGAACACTGAAGCTTTCTTT